The 3 T cell receptor beta chains below all came from one sample that was sequenced in a study of cytomegalovirus exposure and HLA in healthy donors. The PCR contained 60 Vbeta and 13 Jbeta primers. The protocol was immunoSEQ multiplex PCR, while the TCRdb copy is restricted to in-frame clones and leaves out a portion. Among fewer than 350,000 clones, 70% to 90% were seen once, and the ten largest hold roughly 2.3%. Sequenced: PBMCs. Receptors originate from a woman under 30 in good health and CMV-seronegative.

V usage is TRBV18 and J usage is TRBJ1-2; possible D gene TRBD1, 6 bases. Germline lookup yields CDR1 KGHSH and CDR2 LQKENI. The CDR3 totals 16 residues. V was shortened by 3 bases and J by 4 bases, with 18 bases between the two germline ends. In DNA form, the CDR3 reads TGTGCCAGCTCACCTCTCACAGGGAGGGCCTTCTATGGCTACACCTTC. It is translated as CASSPLTGRAFYGYTF.

The genes are TRBV11-2 and TRBJ2-2; tentative D call: TRBD2 (5 bases). The V gene lost 5 bases and the J gene lost 3 bases, with 13 bases spanning the gap. Per germline, CDR1 SGHAT and CDR2 FQNNGV. CDR3 length equals 15 residues. CDR3 DNA: TGTGCCAGCAGCATCACCGGGGTGGACACCGGGGAGCTGTTTTTT. Its protein product is CASSITGVDTGELFF.

This chain connects TRBV6-1 to TRBJ1-1, with 10 bases that match TRBD1. The junction had 4 bases not matched to a gene; V was cut back by 6 bases and J by 6 bases. Germline values: CDR1 MNHNS, CDR2 SASEGT. The CDR3 has 13 residues. The CDR3: CASRGGQGAEAFF. As DNA, the CDR3 is TGTGCCAGCAGGGGAGGACAGGGGGCTGAAGCTTTCTTT.